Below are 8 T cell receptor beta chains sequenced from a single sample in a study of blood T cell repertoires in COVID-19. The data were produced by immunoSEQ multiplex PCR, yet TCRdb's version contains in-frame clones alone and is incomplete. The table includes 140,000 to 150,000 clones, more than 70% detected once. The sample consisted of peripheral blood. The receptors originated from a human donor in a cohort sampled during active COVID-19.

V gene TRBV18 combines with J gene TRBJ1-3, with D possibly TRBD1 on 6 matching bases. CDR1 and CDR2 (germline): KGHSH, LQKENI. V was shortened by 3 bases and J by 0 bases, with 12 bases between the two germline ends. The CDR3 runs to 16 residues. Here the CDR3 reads CASSPDSLFSGNTIYF. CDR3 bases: TGTGCCAGCTCACCGGACAGCCTCTTCTCTGGAAACACCATATATTTT.

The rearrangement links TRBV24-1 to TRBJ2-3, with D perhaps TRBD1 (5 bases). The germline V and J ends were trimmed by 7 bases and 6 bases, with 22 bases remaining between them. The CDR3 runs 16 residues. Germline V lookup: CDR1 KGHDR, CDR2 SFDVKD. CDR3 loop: CATSSRVMGMLDTQYF. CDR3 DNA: TGTGCCACCAGCAGCAGGGTAATGGGAATGTTGGATACGCAGTATTTT.

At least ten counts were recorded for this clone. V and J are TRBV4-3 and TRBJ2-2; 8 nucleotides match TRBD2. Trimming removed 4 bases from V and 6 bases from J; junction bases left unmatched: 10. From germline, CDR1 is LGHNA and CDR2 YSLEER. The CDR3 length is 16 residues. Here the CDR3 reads CASSPRAGGNPGELFF. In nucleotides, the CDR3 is TGCGCCAGCAGCCCCCGGGCGGGGGGCAACCCCGGGGAGCTGTTTTTT.

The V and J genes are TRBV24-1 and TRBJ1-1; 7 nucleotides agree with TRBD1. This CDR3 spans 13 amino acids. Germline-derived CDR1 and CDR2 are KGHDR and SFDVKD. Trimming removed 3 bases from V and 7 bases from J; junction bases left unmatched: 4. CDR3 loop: CATSDPGTVEAFF. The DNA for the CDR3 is TGTGCCACCAGTGATCCTGGGACAGTTGAAGCTTTCTTT.

The CDR3 is CASSLVAGNNEQFF. The CDR3, as DNA: TGTGCCAGCAGCTTGGTTGCCGGGAACAATGAGCAGTTCTTC. V usage is TRBV5-4 and J usage is TRBJ2-1; D possibly corresponds to TRBD2 (5 bases). CDR3 length equals 14 residues. The ends were cut back, 0 bases at V and 5 bases at J, with 9 bases in the middle. Germline loops: CDR1 SGHNT, CDR2 YYREEE (reference sequence).

The CDR3 region has the DNA TGCGCCAGCAGCCAAGAAGAGCGGGGGACCGCACTCCACTTT. Translation gives CASSQEERGTALHF. The rearrangement links TRBV4-3 to TRBJ1-6, with D perhaps matching TRBD1 (5 bases). CDR3 size: 14 residues. Germline CDR1 is LGHNA and CDR2 is YSLEER. V shed 0 bases and J shed 16 bases, with 16 bases lying between them.

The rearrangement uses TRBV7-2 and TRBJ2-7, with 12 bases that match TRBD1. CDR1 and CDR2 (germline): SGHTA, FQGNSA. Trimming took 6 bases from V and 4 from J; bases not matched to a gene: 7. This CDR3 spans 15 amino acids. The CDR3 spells CASSSRGQGAYEQYF. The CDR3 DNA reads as TGTGCCAGCAGTTCCCGGGGACAGGGGGCGTACGAGCAGTACTTC.

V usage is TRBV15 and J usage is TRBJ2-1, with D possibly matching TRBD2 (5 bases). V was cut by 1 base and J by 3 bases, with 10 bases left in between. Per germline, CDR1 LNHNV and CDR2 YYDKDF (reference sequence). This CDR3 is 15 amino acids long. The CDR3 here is CATSRVTSGYNEQFF. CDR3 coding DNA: TGTGCCACCAGCAGAGTTACTAGTGGCTACAATGAGCAGTTCTTC.